This T cell receptor (beta chain) was identified in a study of T-cell reconstitution after alpha-beta-depleted transplantation in children listed by TCRdb under 2016. Notes on the research overall: T-cell immune reconstitution after TCRalphabeta/CD19-depleted allogeneic hematopoietic cell transplantation in children was quantitatively tracked in the study by means of TCR repertoire profiling.

Library construction relied on PCR. For sequencing, an Illumina HiSeq 2500 was employed. Molecular barcoding was employed in the preparation of TCR libraries, with unique molecular identifiers being used to normalize TCRbeta repertoire quantification. Using fastp trimming at Q25 and MiXCR clonotype assembly, TCRdb reanalyzed the public sequencing data and kept in-frame beta chains. Rows with one shared CDR3 protein collapse into an entry with the most common genes and DNA. Across this sample there are approximately 240,000 distinct CDR3 sequences, with about a tenth seen only once. 5% to 7% of the sample rests with the top ten. This clonotype was counted between two and nine times. Its antigen specificity is not known. No much larger clone exists at a distance of one base, and base qualities are not known. The receptor's source is a human donor who donated a stem cell graft to a child with acute lymphoblastic leukemia. The sequenced sample was PBMCs from the stem cell graft donor, obtained from the stem cell graft.

Here is the DNA: TGTGCCAGCAGCTTAACCGGGGCATCAGCTGGGGGCTACACCTTC. This is translated as CASSLTGASAGGYTF. The chain links TRBV5-5 with TRBJ1-2; 5 matching bases give a weak D call of TRBD1. V is clipped by 2 bases and J by 8 bases, and the sequence between their germline boundaries is 19 bases long. CDR1 and CDR2 are drawn from the germline V gene (reference sequence): SGHKS, YYEKEE. The CDR3 covers 15 residues, taking in both the cysteine and the phenylalanine. Only the CDR3 DNA is retained, 45 bases long and in frame from the first base.